This T cell receptor beta chain was sequenced during a study of OX40 agonist ivuxolimab in advanced cancers. The table came from immunoSEQ multiplex PCR; TCRdb's copy has only in-frame clones and leaves some out. Of approximately 40,000 clones in the sample, around 93% were seen once. The germline V gene encodes CDR1 MNHEY and CDR2 SVGAGI. The CDR3 consists of 16 residues. The germline V and J ends were trimmed by 0 bases and 8 bases, with 16 bases remaining between them. The sequencing used CD4+ or CD8+ T cells sorted from blood, collected in a trial of the OX40 agonist ivuxolimab. The V and J genes are TRBV6-5 and TRBJ1-4; D is uncertain. The TCR sequence derives from an adult with an advanced solid tumor such as melanoma, head and neck, liver or kidney cancer. CDR3 in DNA: TGTGCCAGCAGTTACTCGGGGTGGAGAACCAACGAAAAACTGTTTTTT. Encoded protein: CASSYSGWRTNEKLFF.